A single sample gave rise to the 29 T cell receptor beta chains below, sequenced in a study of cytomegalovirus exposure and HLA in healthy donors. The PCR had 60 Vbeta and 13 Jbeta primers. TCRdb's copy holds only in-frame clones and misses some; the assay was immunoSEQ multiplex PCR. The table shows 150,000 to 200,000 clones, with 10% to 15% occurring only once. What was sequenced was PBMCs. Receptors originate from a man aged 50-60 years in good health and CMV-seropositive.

This chain's CDR3 is CASSQHLARGNTIYF. For the CDR3, the DNA is TGTGCCAGCAGTCAACACCTAGCAAGAGGAAACACCATATATTTT. The chain uses TRBV6-5 and TRBJ1-3; no clear D gene. The CDR3 contains 15 residues. V was trimmed by 5 bases and J by 4 bases, leaving 15 bases between them. The germline CDR1 and CDR2 sequences are MNHEY and SVGAGI.

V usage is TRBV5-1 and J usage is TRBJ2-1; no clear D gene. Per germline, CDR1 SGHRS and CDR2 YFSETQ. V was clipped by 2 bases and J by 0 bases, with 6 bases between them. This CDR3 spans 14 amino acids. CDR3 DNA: TGCGCCAGCAGCTTAGAGAGCTCCTACAATGAGCAGTTCTTC. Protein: CASSLESSYNEQFF.

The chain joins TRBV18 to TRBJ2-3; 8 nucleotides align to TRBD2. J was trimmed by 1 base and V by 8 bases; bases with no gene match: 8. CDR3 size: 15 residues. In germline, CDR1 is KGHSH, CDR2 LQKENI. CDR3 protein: CASPPSGGRTDTQYF. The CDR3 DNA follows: TGTGCCAGCCCGCCAAGCGGGGGCCGCACAGATACGCAGTATTTT.

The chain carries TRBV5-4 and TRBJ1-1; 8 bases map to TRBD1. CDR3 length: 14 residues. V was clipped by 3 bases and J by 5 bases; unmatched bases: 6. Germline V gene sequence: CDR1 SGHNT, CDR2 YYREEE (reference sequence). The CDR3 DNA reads TGTGCCAGCAGCTCCAGGGGGCGCGGGACTGAAGCTTTCTTT. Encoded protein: CASSSRGRGTEAFF. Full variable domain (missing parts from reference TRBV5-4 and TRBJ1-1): ETGVTQSPTHLIKTRGQQVTLRCSSQSGHNTVSWYQQALGQGPQFIFQYYREEENGRGNFPPRFSGLQFPNYSSELNVNALELDDSALYLCASSSRGRGTEAFFGQGTRLTVV.

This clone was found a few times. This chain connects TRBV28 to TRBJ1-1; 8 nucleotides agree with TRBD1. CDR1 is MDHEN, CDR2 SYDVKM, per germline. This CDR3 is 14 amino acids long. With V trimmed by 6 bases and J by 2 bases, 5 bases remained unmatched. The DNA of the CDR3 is TGTGCCAGCAGCCTCGGGACAGGTAACACTGAAGCTTTCTTT. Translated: CASSLGTGNTEAFF.

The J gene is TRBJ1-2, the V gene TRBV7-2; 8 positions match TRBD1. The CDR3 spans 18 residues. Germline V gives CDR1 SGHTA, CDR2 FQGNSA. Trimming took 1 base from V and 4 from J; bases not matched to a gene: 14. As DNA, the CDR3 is TGTGCCAGCAGCTTAGGGGGGGGCAGGGGGCGGTCGGGCTATGGCTACACCTTC. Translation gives CASSLGGGRGRSGYGYTF.

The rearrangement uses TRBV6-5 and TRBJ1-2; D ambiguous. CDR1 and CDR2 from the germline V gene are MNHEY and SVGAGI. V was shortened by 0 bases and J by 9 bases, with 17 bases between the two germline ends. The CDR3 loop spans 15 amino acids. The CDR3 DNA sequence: TGTGCCAGCAGTTACTCCGGGTCAACCTTAAAGAGCTACACCTTC. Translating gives CASSYSGSTLKSYTF.

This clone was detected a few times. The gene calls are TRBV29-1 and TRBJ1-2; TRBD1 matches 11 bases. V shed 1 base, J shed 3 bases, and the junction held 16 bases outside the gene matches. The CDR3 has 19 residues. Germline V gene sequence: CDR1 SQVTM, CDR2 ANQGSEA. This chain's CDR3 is CSVEVLPIPGQGDDYGYTF. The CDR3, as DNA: TGCAGCGTTGAAGTGTTGCCTATACCGGGACAGGGGGACGACTATGGCTACACCTTC.

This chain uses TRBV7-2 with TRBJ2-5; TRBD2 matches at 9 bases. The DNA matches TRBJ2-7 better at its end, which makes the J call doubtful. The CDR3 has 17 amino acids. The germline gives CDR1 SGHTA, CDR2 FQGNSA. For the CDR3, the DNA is TGTGCCAGCAGCTTAACATTACTAGCGGGTCCTTACTACGAGCAGTACTTC. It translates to CASSLTLLAGPYYEQYF.

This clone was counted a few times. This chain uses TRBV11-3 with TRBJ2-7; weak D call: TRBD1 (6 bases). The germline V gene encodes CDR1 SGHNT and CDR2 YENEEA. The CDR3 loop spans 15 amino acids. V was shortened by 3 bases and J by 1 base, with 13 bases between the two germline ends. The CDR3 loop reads CASSFTGHLSYEQYF. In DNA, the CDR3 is TGTGCCAGCAGCTTTACGGGACACCTATCCTACGAGCAGTACTTC.

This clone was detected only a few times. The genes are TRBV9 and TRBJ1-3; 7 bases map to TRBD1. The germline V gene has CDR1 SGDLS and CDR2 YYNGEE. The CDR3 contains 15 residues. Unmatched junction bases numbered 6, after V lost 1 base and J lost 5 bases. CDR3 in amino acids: CASSVNKGGRNTIYF. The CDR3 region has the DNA TGTGCCAGCAGCGTAAACAAAGGGGGCAGAAACACCATATATTTT. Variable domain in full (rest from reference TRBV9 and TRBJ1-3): DSGVTQTPKHLITATGQRVTLRCSPRSGDLSVYWYQQSLDQGLQFLIQYYNGEERAKGNILERFSAQQFPDLHSELNLSSLELGDSALYFCASSVNKGGRNTIYFGEGSWLTVV.

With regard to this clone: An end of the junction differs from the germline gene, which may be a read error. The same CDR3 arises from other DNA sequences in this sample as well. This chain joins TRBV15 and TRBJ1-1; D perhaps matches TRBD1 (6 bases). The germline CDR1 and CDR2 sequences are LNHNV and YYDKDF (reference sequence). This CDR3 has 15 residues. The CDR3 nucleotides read TGTGCCACCAGCCCCCCCGGGGGGCGCGGGACTGAGGCTTTCTTT. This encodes CATSPPGGRGTEAFF.

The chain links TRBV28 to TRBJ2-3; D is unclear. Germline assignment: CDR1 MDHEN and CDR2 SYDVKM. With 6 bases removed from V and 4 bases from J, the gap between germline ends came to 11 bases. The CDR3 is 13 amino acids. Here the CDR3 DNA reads TGTGCCAGCAGCCAGCGCAACCCAGATACGCAGTATTTT. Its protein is CASSQRNPDTQYF.

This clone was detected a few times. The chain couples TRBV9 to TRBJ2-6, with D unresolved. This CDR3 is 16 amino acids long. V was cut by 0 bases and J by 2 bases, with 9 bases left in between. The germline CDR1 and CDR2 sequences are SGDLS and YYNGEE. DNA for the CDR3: TGTGCCAGCAGCGTAGCTGGCCGGGCTGGGGCCAACGTCCTGACTTTC. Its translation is CASSVAGRAGANVLTF. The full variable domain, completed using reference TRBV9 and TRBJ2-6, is DSGVTQTPKHLITATGQRVTLRCSPRSGDLSVYWYQQSLDQGLQFLIQYYNGEERAKGNILERFSAQQFPDLHSELNLSSLELGDSALYFCASSVAGRAGANVLTFGAGSRLTVL.

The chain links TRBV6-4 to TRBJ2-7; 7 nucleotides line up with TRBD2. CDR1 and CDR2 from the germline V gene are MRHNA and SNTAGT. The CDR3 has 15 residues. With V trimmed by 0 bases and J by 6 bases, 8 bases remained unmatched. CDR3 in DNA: TGTGCCAGCAGTGACTCGATTCGGGGGGTGTTCGAGCAGTACGTC. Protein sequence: CASSDSIRGVFEQYV.

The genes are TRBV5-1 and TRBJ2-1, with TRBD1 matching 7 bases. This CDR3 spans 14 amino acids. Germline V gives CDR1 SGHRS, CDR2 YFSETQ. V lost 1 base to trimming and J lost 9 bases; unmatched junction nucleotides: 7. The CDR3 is CASSLRHRGIEQFF. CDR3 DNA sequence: TGCGCCAGCAGCTTGCGCCACAGGGGAATTGAGCAGTTCTTC.

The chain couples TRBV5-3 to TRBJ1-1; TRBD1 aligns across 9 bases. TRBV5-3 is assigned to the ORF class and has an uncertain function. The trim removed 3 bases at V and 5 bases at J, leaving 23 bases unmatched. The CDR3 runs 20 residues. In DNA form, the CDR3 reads TGTGCCAGAAGCTCGTTGGCTGGGCAGTACAGGGGGCAAGTGGGGACTGAAGCTTTCTTT. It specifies CARSSLAGQYRGQVGTEAFF.

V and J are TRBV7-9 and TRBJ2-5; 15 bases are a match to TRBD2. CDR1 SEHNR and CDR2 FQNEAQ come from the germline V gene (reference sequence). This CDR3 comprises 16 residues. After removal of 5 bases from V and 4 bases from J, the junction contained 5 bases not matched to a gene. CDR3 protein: CASSPGLAGGRETQYF. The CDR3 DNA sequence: TGTGCCAGCAGCCCCGGACTAGCGGGGGGGCGAGAGACCCAGTACTTC.

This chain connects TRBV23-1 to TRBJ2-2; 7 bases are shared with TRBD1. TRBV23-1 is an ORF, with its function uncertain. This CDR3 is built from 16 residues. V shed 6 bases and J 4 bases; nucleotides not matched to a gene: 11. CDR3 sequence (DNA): TGCGCCAGCAGCGAACCCGGGACAGCTTTCACCGGGGAGCTGTTTTTT. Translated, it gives CASSEPGTAFTGELFF.

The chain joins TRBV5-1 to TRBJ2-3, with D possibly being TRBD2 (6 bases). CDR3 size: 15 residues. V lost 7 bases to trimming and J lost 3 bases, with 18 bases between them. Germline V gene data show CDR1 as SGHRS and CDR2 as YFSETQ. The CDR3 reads CASVERGEVTDTQYF. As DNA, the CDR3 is TGCGCCAGCGTTGAGCGAGGGGAGGTTACAGATACGCAGTATTTT.

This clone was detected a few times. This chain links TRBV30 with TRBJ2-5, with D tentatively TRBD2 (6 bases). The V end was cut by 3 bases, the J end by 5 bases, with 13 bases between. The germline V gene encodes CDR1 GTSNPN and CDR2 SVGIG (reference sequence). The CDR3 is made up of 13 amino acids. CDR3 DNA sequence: TGTGCCTGGAGCGTAGCGGTCCGGGAGACCCAGTACTTC. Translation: CAWSVAVRETQYF.

CDR3 amino acids: CASSLENGRTEAFF. The CDR3 region has the DNA TGTGCCAGCAGCTTAGAAAACGGGAGGACTGAAGCTTTCTTT. The genes are TRBV7-8 and TRBJ1-1; D is unclear. CDR1 is SGHVS and CDR2 is FQNEAQ in the germline V gene. This CDR3 is 14 amino acids long. V lost 1 base to trimming and J lost 5 bases, with 11 bases between them.

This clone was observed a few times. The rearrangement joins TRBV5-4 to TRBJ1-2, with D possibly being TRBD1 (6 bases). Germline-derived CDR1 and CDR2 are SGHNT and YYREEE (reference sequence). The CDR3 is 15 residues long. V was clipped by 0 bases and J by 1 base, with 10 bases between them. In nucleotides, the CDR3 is TGTGCCAGCAGCTTGGGGTTACAGGGTAACTATGGCTACACCTTC. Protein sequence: CASSLGLQGNYGYTF.

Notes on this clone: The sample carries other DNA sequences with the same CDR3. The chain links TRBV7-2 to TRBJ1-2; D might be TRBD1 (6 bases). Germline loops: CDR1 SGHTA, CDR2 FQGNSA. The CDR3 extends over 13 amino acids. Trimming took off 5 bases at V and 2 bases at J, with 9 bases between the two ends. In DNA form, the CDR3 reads TGTGCCAGCAGCCCGGACAGCAACTATGGCTACACCTTC. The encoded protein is CASSPDSNYGYTF.

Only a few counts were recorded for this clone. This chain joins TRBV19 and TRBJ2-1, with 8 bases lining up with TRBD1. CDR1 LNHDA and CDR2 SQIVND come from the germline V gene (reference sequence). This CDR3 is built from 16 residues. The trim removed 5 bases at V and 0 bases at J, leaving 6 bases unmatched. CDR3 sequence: CASSPRTGSSYNEQFF. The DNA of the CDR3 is TGTGCCAGTAGTCCCCGGACAGGGAGCTCCTACAATGAGCAGTTCTTC.

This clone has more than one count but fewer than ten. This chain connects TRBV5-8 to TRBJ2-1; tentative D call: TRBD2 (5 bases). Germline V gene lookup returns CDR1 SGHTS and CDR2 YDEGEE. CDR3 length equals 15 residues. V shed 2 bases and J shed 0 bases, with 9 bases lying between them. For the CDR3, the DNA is TGTGCCAGCAGCTTCCGGGATTCCTCCTACAATGAGCAGTTCTTC. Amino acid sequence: CASSFRDSSYNEQFF.

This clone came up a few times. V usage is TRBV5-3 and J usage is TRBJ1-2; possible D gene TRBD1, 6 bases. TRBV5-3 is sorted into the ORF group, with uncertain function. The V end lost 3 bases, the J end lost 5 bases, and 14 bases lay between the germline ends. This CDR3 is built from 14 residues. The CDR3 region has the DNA TGTGCCAGAAGCTCTCCCAGGGGCCTTTATGGCTACACCTTC. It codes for CARSSPRGLYGYTF.

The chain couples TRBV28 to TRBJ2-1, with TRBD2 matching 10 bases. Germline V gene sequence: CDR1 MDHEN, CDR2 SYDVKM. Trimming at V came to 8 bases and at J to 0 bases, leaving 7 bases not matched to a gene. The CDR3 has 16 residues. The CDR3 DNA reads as TGTGCCAGCGTACCTAGCGGGGGTAGCTCCTACAATGAGCAGTTCTTC. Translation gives CASVPSGGSSYNEQFF.

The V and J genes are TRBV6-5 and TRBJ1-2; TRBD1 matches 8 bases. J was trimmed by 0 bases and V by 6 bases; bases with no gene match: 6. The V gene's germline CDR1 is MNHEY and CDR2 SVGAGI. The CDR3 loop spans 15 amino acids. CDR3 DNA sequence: TGTGCCAGCAGCTTGACAGGGGCTTCTAACTATGGCTACACCTTC. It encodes CASSLTGASNYGYTF.